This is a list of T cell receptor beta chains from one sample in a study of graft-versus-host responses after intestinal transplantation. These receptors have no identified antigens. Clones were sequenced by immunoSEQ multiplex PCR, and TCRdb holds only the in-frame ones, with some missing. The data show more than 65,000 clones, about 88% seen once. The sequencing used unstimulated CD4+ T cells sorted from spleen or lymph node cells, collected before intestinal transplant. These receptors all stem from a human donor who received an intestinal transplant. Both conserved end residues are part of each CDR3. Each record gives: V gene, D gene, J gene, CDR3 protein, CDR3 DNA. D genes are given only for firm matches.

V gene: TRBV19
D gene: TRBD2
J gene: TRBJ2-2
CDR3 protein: CASRLAGLDTGELFF
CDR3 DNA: TGTGCCAGCCGACTAGCGGGTCTAGACACCGGGGAGCTGTTTTTT

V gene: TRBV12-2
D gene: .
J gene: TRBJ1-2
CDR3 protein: CASRLAGVVTGYTF
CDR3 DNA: TGTGCAAGTCGCTTAGCAGGGGTGGTGACAGGCTACACCTTC

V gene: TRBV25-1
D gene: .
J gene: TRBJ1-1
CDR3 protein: CASSEPGRDTEAFF
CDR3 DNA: TGTGCCAGCAGTGAACCAGGGAGGGACACTGAAGCTTTCTTT

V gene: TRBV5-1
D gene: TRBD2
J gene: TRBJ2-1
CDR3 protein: CASKAGVGTYNEQFF
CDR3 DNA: TGCGCCAGCAAAGCGGGAGTGGGGACCTACAATGAGCAGTTCTTC

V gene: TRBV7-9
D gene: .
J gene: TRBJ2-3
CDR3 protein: CASSSTGIASTTQYF
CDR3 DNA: TGTGCCAGCAGCTCTACAGGTATCGCCTCAACTACGCAGTATTTT

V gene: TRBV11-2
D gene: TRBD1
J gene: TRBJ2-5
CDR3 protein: CASSPGQGGETQYF
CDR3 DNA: TGTGCCAGCAGCCCCGGACAGGGGGGAGAGACCCAGTACTTC

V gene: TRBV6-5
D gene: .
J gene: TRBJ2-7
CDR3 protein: CASSYSGGSSYEQYF
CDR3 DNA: TGTGCCAGCAGTTACTCCGGGGGTAGCTCCTACGAGCAGTACTTC

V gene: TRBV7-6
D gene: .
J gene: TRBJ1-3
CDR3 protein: CASSLGPSAGNTIYF
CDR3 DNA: TGTGCCAGCAGCTTGGGCCCGTCGGCTGGAAACACCATATATTTT

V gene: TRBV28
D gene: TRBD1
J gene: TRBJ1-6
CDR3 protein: CASSQTGQGQGSPLHF
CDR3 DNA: TGTGCCAGCAGCCAGACCGGACAGGGTCAGGGATCACCCCTCCACTTT

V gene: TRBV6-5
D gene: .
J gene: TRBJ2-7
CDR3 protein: CASRMTQVPSEQYF
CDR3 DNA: TGTGCCAGCAGGATGACCCAGGTGCCGAGCGAGCAGTACTTC

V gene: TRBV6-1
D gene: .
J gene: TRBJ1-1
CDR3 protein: CASDRNTEAFF
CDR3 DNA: TGTGCCAGCGATAGGAACACTGAAGCTTTCTTT

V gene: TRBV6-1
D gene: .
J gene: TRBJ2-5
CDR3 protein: CASSDRSQETQYF
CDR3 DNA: TGTGCCAGCAGTGACAGGTCCCAAGAGACCCAGTACTTC

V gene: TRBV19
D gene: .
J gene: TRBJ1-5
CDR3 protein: CASNDGHQPQHF
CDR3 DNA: TGTGCCAGTAACGATGGCCATCAGCCCCAGCATTTT

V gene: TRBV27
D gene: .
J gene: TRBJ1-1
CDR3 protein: CASSPYSTGYTEAFF
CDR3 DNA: TGTGCCAGCAGTCCCTACTCCACAGGGTACACTGAAGCTTTCTTT

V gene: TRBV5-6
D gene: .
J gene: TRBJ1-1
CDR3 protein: CASSFFDPRGQRQYF
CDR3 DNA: TGTGCCAGCAGCTTTTTTGATCCACGTGGACAGAGGCAATACTTT

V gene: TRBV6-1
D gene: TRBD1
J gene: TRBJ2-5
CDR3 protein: CASSVRKGQGFQETQYF
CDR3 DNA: TGTGCCAGCAGTGTAAGAAAGGGACAGGGGTTCCAAGAGACCCAGTACTTC

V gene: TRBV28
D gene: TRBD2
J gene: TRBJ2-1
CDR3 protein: CASKLAGNNEQFF
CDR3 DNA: TGTGCCAGCAAACTAGCGGGGAACAATGAGCAGTTCTTC

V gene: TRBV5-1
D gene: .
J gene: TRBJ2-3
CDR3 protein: CASSLRGAGRSDTQYF
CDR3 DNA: TGCGCCAGCAGCTTACGGGGGGCAGGTCGATCAGATACGCAGTATTTT

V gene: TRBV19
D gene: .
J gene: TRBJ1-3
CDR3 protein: CASSIRTGYSGNTIYF
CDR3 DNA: TGTGCCAGTAGTATAAGGACTGGTTACTCTGGAAACACCATATATTTT

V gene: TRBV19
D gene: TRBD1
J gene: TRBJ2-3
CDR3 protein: CASSNRDRGPDTQYF
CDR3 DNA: TGTGCCAGTAGTAACCGGGACAGGGGCCCAGATACGCAGTATTTT

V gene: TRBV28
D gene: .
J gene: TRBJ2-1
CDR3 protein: CASSPGSSYNEQFF
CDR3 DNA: TGTGCCAGCAGCCCGGGGAGCTCCTACAATGAGCAGTTCTTC

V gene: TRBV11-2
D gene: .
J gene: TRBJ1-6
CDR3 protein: CASSLDPGENSPLHF
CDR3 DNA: TGTGCCAGCAGCTTAGATCCAGGGGAAAATTCACCCCTCCACTTT

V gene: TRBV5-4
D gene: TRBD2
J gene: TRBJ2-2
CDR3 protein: CASSLPGRGGNTGELFF
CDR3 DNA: TGTGCCAGCAGCTTGCCGGGGCGGGGGGGAAACACCGGGGAGCTGTTTTTT

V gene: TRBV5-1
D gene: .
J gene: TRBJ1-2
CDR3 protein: CASSLEGRTGYTF
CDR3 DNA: TGCGCCAGCAGCTTGGAGGGGCGTACCGGCTACACCTTC

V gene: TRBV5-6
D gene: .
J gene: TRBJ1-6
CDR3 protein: CASSLGGLQMAPLHF
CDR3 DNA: TGTGCCAGCAGCTTGGGGGGACTTCAAATGGCACCCCTCCACTTT

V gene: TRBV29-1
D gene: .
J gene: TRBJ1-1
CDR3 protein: CSGTGRMNTEAFF
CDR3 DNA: TGCAGCGGGACGGGAAGAATGAACACTGAAGCTTTCTTT

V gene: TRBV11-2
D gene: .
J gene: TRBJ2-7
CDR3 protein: CASSLEPGATYEQYF
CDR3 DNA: TGTGCCAGCAGCTTAGAGCCTGGGGCCACCTACGAGCAGTACTTC

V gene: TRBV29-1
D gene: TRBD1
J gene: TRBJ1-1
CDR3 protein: CSVETGGKAEAFF
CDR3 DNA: TGCAGCGTTGAAACAGGGGGGAAGGCTGAAGCTTTCTTT

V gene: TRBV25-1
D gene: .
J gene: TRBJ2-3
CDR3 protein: CASSEYHRGGTQYF
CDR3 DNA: TGTGCCAGCAGTGAATATCACAGGGGGGGAACGCAGTATTTT

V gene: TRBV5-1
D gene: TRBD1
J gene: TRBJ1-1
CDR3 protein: CASSLTGGTEAFF
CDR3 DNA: TGCGCCAGCAGCTTGACAGGGGGCACTGAAGCTTTCTTT

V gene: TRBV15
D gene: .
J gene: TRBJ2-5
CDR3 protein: CATSRDFGFETQYF
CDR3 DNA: TGTGCCACCAGCAGGGACTTCGGATTCGAGACCCAGTACTTC